A selection of T cell receptor beta chains follows, all from one sample in a study of PD-L1 blockade in urothelial cancer. Generated by immunoSEQ multiplex PCR, the TCRdb table keeps only in-frame clones and is missing some. This sample carries 40,000 or so clones, about 80% of them seen once, and the ten largest clones take around 2.5%. The input for sequencing was PBMCs, taken around atezolizumab (anti-PD-L1) treatment. Receptors originate from a man in his 70s with urothelial cancer. CDR3s include the opening cysteine and the closing phenylalanine or tryptophan. Each record gives: clone size, V gene, J gene, CDR3 protein. Clone sizes are given selectively: once, few, many, or a class where the clone is expanded.

.	TRBV7-8	TRBJ1-5	CASSLSDRGNQPQHF
once	TRBV27	TRBJ1-5	CASSLYQTNQPQHF
.	TRBV27	TRBJ2-5	CASSSRLPQETQYF
few	TRBV15	TRBJ2-3	CATSREPSGKGTDTQYF
.	TRBV18	TRBJ2-1	CASSPGTSGYNEQFF
.	TRBV10-1	TRBJ2-7	CASSPGQGNQYF
.	TRBV5-1	TRBJ2-7	CASSQLPGTGTYEQYF
.	TRBV4-3	TRBJ2-1	CASSQERNSLEQFF
.	TRBV5-1	TRBJ1-2	CASSNRDRELGGYTF
once	TRBV4-3	TRBJ1-2	CASSRSHLELGGYGYTF
.	TRBV27	TRBJ2-7	CASSPSGYAYEQYF
once	TRBV18	TRBJ2-5	CASSTLEGETQYF
.	TRBV4-1	TRBJ2-3	CASSQKTVSTDTQYF
.	TRBV6-5	TRBJ2-7	CASSYGTAGYEQYF
.	TRBV10-3	TRBJ1-1	CATNQGARTEAFF
.	TRBV7-9	TRBJ1-4	CASSPAAGRIEKLFF
.	TRBV18	TRBJ1-1	CASSPGQRNTEAFF
.	TRBV30	TRBJ1-2	CAWTQGNYGYTF
.	TRBV5-1	TRBJ2-6	CASSILQGNSGANVLTF
.	TRBV14	TRBJ2-3	CASSQGARDTQYF
few	TRBV4-2	TRBJ1-4	CASSQVQGLNEKLFF
.	TRBV18	TRBJ1-2	CASSRLAGTGNYGYTF
.	TRBV4-3	TRBJ2-7	CASSRALPDRANEQYF
.	TRBV30	TRBJ2-2	CAWSGTSGRRVTGELFF
.	TRBV19	TRBJ1-5	CASSTYLTGVNQPQHF
.	TRBV6-5	TRBJ2-1	CASSSRTSGFAEQFF
.	TRBV25-1	TRBJ2-5	CASSELTTSQETQYF
.	TRBV6-1	TRBJ2-2	CASSGDYRAGVFSGELFF
.	TRBV7-3	TRBJ2-1	CASSPRRVNEQFF
.	TRBV5-1	TRBJ2-7	CASSPGQGVFEQYF
once	TRBV7-2	TRBJ1-1	CASSFRARGATEAFF
once	TRBV6-6	TRBJ2-3	CASRRTQSTDTQYF
.	TRBV11-3	TRBJ2-7	CASSSSVQDAEQYF
.	TRBV7-8	TRBJ2-6	CASSEVESGANVLTF
.	TRBV7-9	TRBJ2-5	CASSSTPGWETQYF
once	TRBV5-1	TRBJ1-1	CASRVGGDTEAFF
few	TRBV5-1	TRBJ2-1	CASSYPGTSNNEQFF
few	TRBV7-2	TRBJ1-2	CASSLARRQTYGYTF
medium-sized	TRBV19	TRBJ1-3	CASTITGIGNTIYF
once	TRBV9	TRBJ2-5	CASSPQVDRETQYF
once	TRBV9	TRBJ1-1	CASSDVTGLTEAFF
.	TRBV29-1	TRBJ2-2	CSVLRGPTGELFF
.	TRBV2	TRBJ1-4	CASRWGGGEKLFF
.	TRBV11-2	TRBJ1-2	CASSLVRAGGYTF
.	TRBV7-7	TRBJ1-1	CASSLAGNTEAFF
.	TRBV11-2	TRBJ2-5	CASSPGADSAETQYF
few	TRBV29-1	TRBJ2-1	CSVGGHYNEQFF
.	TRBV10-3	TRBJ2-1	CAISIAGEQFF
.	TRBV5-4	TRBJ1-1	CASSSADMNTEAFF
.	TRBV27	TRBJ2-7	CASSHSGGYEQYF
once	TRBV18	TRBJ2-2	CASSLGTTGELFF
.	TRBV19	TRBJ1-5	CASSTLYGQGARQPQHF
few	TRBV9	TRBJ1-5	CASSAGTGGNQPQHF
.	TRBV11-3	TRBJ1-1	CASRNTNTEAFF
few	TRBV13	TRBJ1-1	CASSLYRGTEAFF